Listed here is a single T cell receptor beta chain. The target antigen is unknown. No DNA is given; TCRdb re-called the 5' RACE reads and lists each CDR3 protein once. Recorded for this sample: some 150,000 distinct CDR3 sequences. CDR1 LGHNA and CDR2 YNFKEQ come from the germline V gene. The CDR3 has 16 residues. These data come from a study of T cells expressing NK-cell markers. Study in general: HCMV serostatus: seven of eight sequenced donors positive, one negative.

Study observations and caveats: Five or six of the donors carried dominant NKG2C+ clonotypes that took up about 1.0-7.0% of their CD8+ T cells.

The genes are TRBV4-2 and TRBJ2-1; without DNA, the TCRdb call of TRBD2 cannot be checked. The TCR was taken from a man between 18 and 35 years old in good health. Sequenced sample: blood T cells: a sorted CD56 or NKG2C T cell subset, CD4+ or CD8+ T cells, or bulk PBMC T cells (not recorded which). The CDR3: CASSQDRLAGDNEQFF.